The text below deals with one T cell receptor (beta chain). Its antigen is as yet unknown. Around 120 mL of blood, on average, came from one heparinised draw per donor. This entry belongs to a study of beta chain features in type 1 diabetes. General observations from the study: Small HLA sub-analyses could not settle whether HLA shapes TCRB rearrangement.

All of the isolated RNA was reverse transcribed, so expressed TCRB transcripts were sequenced. Assay: immunoSEQ multiplex PCR; the TCRdb copy retains only in-frame clones and omits some. The table shows about 410,000 clones, with 11% to 15% occurring only once. The CDR3 extends over 13 amino acids. Per the germline V gene, CDR1 is SQVTM and CDR2 is ANQGSEA. Trimming removed 4 bases at V and 2 bases at J, with 6 bases between. The V call is TRBV29-1, the J call TRBJ2-6; the D gene could be TRBD1 or TRBD2 (5 bases each). The sequencing input was naive CD4+ T cells from blood. The TCR sequence derives from a man aged 25 to 40 in good health. CDR3 amino acids: CSVGDAGANVLTF. The DNA of the CDR3 is TGCAGCGTTGGGGACGCTGGGGCCAACGTCCTGACTTTC.